This TCR beta chain comes out of a study of cytomegalovirus exposure and HLA in healthy donors. Regarding the study as a whole: Researchers reportedly found TCR beta sequences accurately predicted most subjects' HLA-A and HLA-B alleles. Being productive about 87% or about 30% of the time was typical of most TCR beta V segments in an earlier analysis.

Germline V gene sequence: CDR1 SNHLY, CDR2 FYNNEI. CDR3 length equals 16 residues. Trimming left V 4 bases short and J 1 base short, with 16 bases between. About this clone: Its target is not known.

13 Jbeta primers and 60 Vbeta primers were used for the PCR. The authors' processing: A later analysis tallied 87 million or so unique TCR beta chains, roughly 11 million of them shared. The repertoire was sequenced with immunoSEQ multiplex PCR; TCRdb's copy has only in-frame clones and lacks some. That table furnishes V, J and clone size, whereas the DNA furnished D and trimming. Of about 180,000 clones listed, approximately 80% are singletons. Though probably carrying unrecorded immune exposures, donors were nominally healthy at sampling. Sequencing used PBMCs. The chain uses TRBV2 and TRBJ2-5; possible D gene TRBD2, 6 bases. The sequence was obtained from a girl aged 10 to 17 in good health and CMV-seropositive. The CDR3 loop is CASSAGHSGLQETQYF. The DNA of the CDR3 is TGTGCCAGCAGTGCGGGTCATAGCGGCCTCCAAGAGACCCAGTACTTC.